A selection of T cell receptor beta chains follows, all from one sample in a study of Ad26.COV2.S vaccination and SARS-CoV-2 variants. Sequenced by immunoSEQ multiplex PCR; TCRdb stores in-frame clones only, minus some. Here the sample spans about 680,000 clones, more than 70% being singletons. The input for sequencing was peripheral blood, taken in a trial of Ad26.COV2.S vaccine versus placebo. These receptors were collected from a person between 18 and 59 years old who received the Ad26.COV2.S COVID-19 vaccine or a placebo. CDR3s include the opening cysteine and the closing phenylalanine or tryptophan. Fields, in order: CDR3 DNA, CDR3 protein, D gene, V gene, clone size, J gene. D genes are given only for firm matches. Rows may omit the clone size; those that give it use once, few, many or a size class.

TGTGCCAGCAGCTGGACAGTCAATGAGCAGTTCTTC,CASSWTVNEQFF,NA,TRBV7-9,NA,TRBJ2-1
TGTGCCAGCAGCCAAATTGAAGGGAATGGCTACACCTTC,CASSQIEGNGYTF,NA,TRBV3-1/TRBV3-2,NA,TRBJ1-2
TGCGCCAGCAGCTTGGGGGACAGGGCCCCCTACGAGCAGTACTTC,CASSLGDRAPYEQYF,TRBD1,TRBV5-1,NA,TRBJ2-7
TGTGCCAGTAGTTTGACAGGGAGCTCCTACAATGAGCAGTTCTTC,CASSLTGSSYNEQFF,TRBD1,TRBV19,NA,TRBJ2-1
TGTGCCAGCAGTGAAGCGCTGGGGATTCCTCAGCCCCAGCATTTT,CASSEALGIPQPQHF,NA,TRBV2,few,TRBJ1-5
TGTGCCAGCAGCCACAGAGGGCTCCAGGGCAACACTGAAGCTTTCTTT,CASSHRGLQGNTEAFF,NA,TRBV3-1/TRBV3-2,NA,TRBJ1-1
TGTGCCAGCAGTTACTCGAACGGCGAGCAGTACTTC,CASSYSNGEQYF,NA,TRBV6-5,NA,TRBJ2-7
TGCGCCAGCAGTGAGCCGGGGGGGACAGGGGTCAATGAGCAGTTCTTC,CASSEPGGTGVNEQFF,TRBD1,TRBV10-1,NA,TRBJ2-1
TGTGCCAGCAGTCTTAAGGGGGTTGAAAAACTGTTTTTT,CASSLKGVEKLFF,NA,TRBV6-5,NA,TRBJ1-4
TGTGCCAGCAGTTTCGGACAGGGGATATACACCTTC,CASSFGQGIYTF,TRBD1,TRBV28,NA,TRBJ1-2
TGTGCCAGCAGCGACCCCGGGGGATTTAATTCACCCCTCCACTTT,CASSDPGGFNSPLHF,NA,TRBV9,NA,TRBJ1-6
TGCAGCGCCGTCCCTTTCATGACTAGCGGGAGTTACAATGAGCAGTTCTTC,CSAVPFMTSGSYNEQFF,TRBD2,TRBV29-1,NA,TRBJ2-1
TGTGCCTGGAGTGGGACAGGGGTTGGCTACACCTTC,CAWSGTGVGYTF,TRBD1,TRBV30,NA,TRBJ1-2
TGTGCCAGCATGAGGCGCACCATACCCACAGATACGCAGTATTTT,CASMRRTIPTDTQYF,NA,TRBV2,NA,TRBJ2-3
TGTGCCAGTCAACCCGGGACAGCCAACTATGGCTACACCTTC,CASQPGTANYGYTF,TRBD1,TRBV18,NA,TRBJ1-2
TGTGCCAGCAGCCGCTCCTATAATTCACCCCTCCACTTT,CASSRSYNSPLHF,NA,TRBV3-1/TRBV3-2,NA,TRBJ1-6
TGTGCCAGCAGCTTAGTTCTACGAATGAGGGGAGAAAAACTGTTTTTT,CASSLVLRMRGEKLFF,NA,TRBV7-2,NA,TRBJ1-4
TGTGCCAGCAGCTTAACTATGGACAGGGGGCGATCTGAGCAGTTCTTC,CASSLTMDRGRSEQFF,TRBD1,TRBV7-3,once,TRBJ2-1
TGTGCCAGCAGCCGACCAAGGACAGGGATATTACCGTACGAGCAGTACTTC,CASSRPRTGILPYEQYF,TRBD1,TRBV4-2,NA,TRBJ2-7
TGCAGCGTTGGGGACAGAAACACCTACGAGCAGTACTTC,CSVGDRNTYEQYF,TRBD1,TRBV29-1,NA,TRBJ2-7
TGTGCCACCAGCAGAGATAGGGGCGATGAGCAGTTCTTC,CATSRDRGDEQFF,NA,TRBV15,NA,TRBJ2-1
TGCAGCGTTGGACACCTTATGAACACTGAAGCTTTCTTT,CSVGHLMNTEAFF,NA,TRBV29-1,NA,TRBJ1-1
TGCAGCGTTGTTTTGGTGGGAGGCGGCACTGAAGCTTTCTTT,CSVVLVGGGTEAFF,NA,TRBV29-1,NA,TRBJ1-1
TGTGCCAGCAGTTACGCCAGGGGAGATGGCTACACCTTC,CASSYARGDGYTF,NA,TRBV6-6,NA,TRBJ1-2
TGTGCCAGCAGCTTGAGGCGGATCTATGGCTACACCTTC,CASSLRRIYGYTF,NA,TRBV5-6,NA,TRBJ1-2
TGTGCCACCAGCGCCGGGGTAGCGGGCGCTTACGAGCAGTACTTC,CATSAGVAGAYEQYF,TRBD2,TRBV15,NA,TRBJ2-7
TGTGCCAGCAGCCCCCACGCTGGGGGTTACAATGAGCAGTTCTTC,CASSPHAGGYNEQFF,NA,TRBV5-4,NA,TRBJ2-1
TGTGCCACCAGCAGAGGGAGGGGCGGACAGCCCCAGCATTTT,CATSRGRGGQPQHF,NA,TRBV15,NA,TRBJ1-5
TGTGCCAGCAGCCCCAGCCAAGGGGGGGGCTACACCTTC,CASSPSQGGGYTF,NA,TRBV5-4,NA,TRBJ1-2
TGTGCCAGCTCACCACTATTATTGGGGAGGGAAGCTTTCTTT,CASSPLLLGREAFF,NA,TRBV18,NA,TRBJ1-1
TGTGCCAGCAGCTTATCCGGGGGGTTTAATTCAGATACGCAGTATTTT,CASSLSGGFNSDTQYF,TRBD2,TRBV7-2,once,TRBJ2-3
TGTGCCAGCAGCTTGAAGGGCAGGAGCTTTTATAGCAATCAGCCCCAGCATTTT,CASSLKGRSFYSNQPQHF,NA,TRBV5-6,NA,TRBJ1-5
TGTGCCAGCAGTGGACAGGGGAAGACTGAAGCTTTCTTT,CASSGQGKTEAFF,TRBD1,TRBV12-3/TRBV12-4,NA,TRBJ1-1
TGTGCCAGCAGCTTAAAGGAGGAATGGAATTCACCCCTCCACTTT,CASSLKEEWNSPLHF,NA,TRBV7-2,NA,TRBJ1-6
TGTGCCAGTAGGAGGACAGGGGAAATTAGCAATCAGCCCCAGCATTTT,CASRRTGEISNQPQHF,TRBD1,TRBV19,few,TRBJ1-5
TGTGCCAGCAGCCTAGGTACAGGGGGGACCACTGGGGCCAACGTCCTGACTTTC,CASSLGTGGTTGANVLTF,TRBD1,TRBV2,NA,TRBJ2-6
TGTGCCACCAGTGACGACGGACAGGTTGAAGCTTTCTTT,CATSDDGQVEAFF,TRBD1,TRBV24-1,NA,TRBJ1-1
TGTGCCAGCAGGACCGACGGGCCCTATGGCTACACCTTC,CASRTDGPYGYTF,NA,TRBV2,NA,TRBJ1-2
TGTGCCCGGGGGCCCCTGAACACCGGGGAGCTGTTTTTT,CARGPLNTGELFF,NA,TRBV30,NA,TRBJ2-2
TGTGCCATCGAAGCCGGGACTACCCTAGGGGGAGAGCAGTTCTTC,CAIEAGTTLGGEQFF,NA,TRBV7-9,NA,TRBJ2-1
TGTGCCAGCAGCCCCCGGGACAGCTACGAGCAGTACTTC,CASSPRDSYEQYF,TRBD1,TRBV13,NA,TRBJ2-7
TGTGCCAGCAGCTCGTGGGTAGCGGGGGTTCAAGAGACCCAGTACTTC,CASSSWVAGVQETQYF,TRBD2,TRBV11-2,NA,TRBJ2-5